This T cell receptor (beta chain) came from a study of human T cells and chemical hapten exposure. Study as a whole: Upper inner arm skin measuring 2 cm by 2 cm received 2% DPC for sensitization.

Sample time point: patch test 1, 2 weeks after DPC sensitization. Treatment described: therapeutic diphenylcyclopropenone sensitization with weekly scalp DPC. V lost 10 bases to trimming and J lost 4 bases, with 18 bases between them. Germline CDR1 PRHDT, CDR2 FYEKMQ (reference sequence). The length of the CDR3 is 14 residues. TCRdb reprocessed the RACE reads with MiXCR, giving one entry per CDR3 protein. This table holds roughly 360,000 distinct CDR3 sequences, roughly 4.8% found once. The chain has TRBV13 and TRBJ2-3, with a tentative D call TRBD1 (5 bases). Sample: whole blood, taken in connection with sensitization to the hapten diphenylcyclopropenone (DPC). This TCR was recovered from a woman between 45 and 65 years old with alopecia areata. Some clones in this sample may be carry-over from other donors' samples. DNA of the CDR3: TGTGCCACGGCTGAAGGGGTTCGGGCAGATACGCAGTATTTT. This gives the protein CATAEGVRADTQYF.